The 24 T cell receptor beta chains below come from one sample, sequenced in a study of tumor-infiltrating lymphocytes in primary liver carcinoma. Starting material of roughly 550 ng total RNA yielded TCR beta cDNA via a constant-region primer. Investigators got TCR beta libraries out of three nested multiplex PCR rounds, done with slightly modified ARM-PCR. Each of the first two PCR rounds ran approximately 11 cycles with TRBV1-TRBV30 forward and C-beta reverse primers. TCRdb redid the calling of the multiplex PCR reads with MiXCR, one entry per CDR3 protein. The sample carries approximately 120,000 distinct CDR3 sequences, 60% to 75% recorded once. It was from about 20-30 mg of unsorted bulk tissue that RNA and DNA were co-extracted. The material sequenced was liver tumor tissue from sampling region 3. The subset was: tumor region T3, left-lateral pole. The receptors derive from a woman aged 60 to 75 with primary liver carcinoma and hepatitis B virus infection.

With respect to this clonotype: The junction does not match germline at one end; this may be a read error. This rearrangement joins TRBV12-3 or TRBV12-4 to TRBJ2-1; maybe TRBD2 (5 bases). This CDR3 spans 14 amino acids. CDR3 region: CTRSGPDWAQEQFF. In nucleotides, the CDR3 is TGTACCAGGAGTGGCCCGGACTGGGCGCAGGAGCAGTTCTTC.

A word on this clonotype: At one of its ends the junction is not consistent with the germline gene, which may arise from a read error. This chain connects TRBV29-1 to TRBJ2-7, with a weak D call TRBD1 (5 bases). The CDR3 consists of 14 residues. Germline assignment: CDR1 SQVTM and CDR2 ANQGSEA. CDR3 loop: CIVERGPRPYEQYF. CDR3 sequence (DNA): TGCATCGTTGAAAGGGGCCCCCGGCCCTACGAGCAGTACTTC.

The chain couples TRBV18 to TRBJ2-3; D is possibly TRBD1 (6 bases). Trimming cost V 5 bases and J 4 bases, with 10 bases left between them. The CDR3 length is 13 residues. Germline lookup yields CDR1 KGHSH and CDR2 LQKENI. The DNA of the CDR3 is TGTGCCAGCTCAGGTCAGGGGTCAGATACGCAGTATTTT. Encoded protein: CASSGQGSDTQYF.

With regard to this clonotype: Sequence at one end of the junction differs from germline and may be a read error. The chain combines TRBV7-8 with TRBJ2-7, with no clear D. Germline values: CDR1 SGHVS, CDR2 FQNEAQ. This CDR3 is built from 12 residues. CDR3 coding DNA: TGTGCCAGTAGCTCACCCATGAGTGAGCAGTACTTC. It codes for CASSSPMSEQYF.

V gene TRBV2 combines with J gene TRBJ2-3; D gene uncertain. Deletions cut 6 bases from V and 4 bases from J, with 14 bases between. The CDR3 extends over 14 amino acids. Germline CDR1 SNHLY, CDR2 FYNNEI. CDR3 coding DNA: TGTGCCAGCAGGTCTTCTGAGCGTTCAGATACGCAGTATTTT. Encoded protein: CASRSSERSDTQYF. Using reference TRBV2 and TRBJ2-3 for the parts outside the CDR3, the full variable domain is EPEVTQTPSHQVTQMGQEVILRCVPISNHLYFYWYRQILGQKVEFLVSFYNNEISEKSEIFDDQFSVERPDGSNFTLKIRSTKLEDSAMYFCASRSSERSDTQYFGPGTRLTVL.

The sample holds many counts of this clonotype. The chain recombines TRBV6-1 with TRBJ2-3; TRBD2 matches at 7 bases. The germline V gene has CDR1 MNHNS and CDR2 SASEGT. The CDR3 covers 16 residues. The V segment lost 2 bases and the J segment 5 bases; nucleotides outside the gene matches: 10. CDR3 nucleotide sequence: TGTGCCAGCAGTGAAAGGATAGGATTAGCGGGAGATACGCAGTATTTT. Translation: CASSERIGLAGDTQYF.

This clonotype has a count of ten or more. The gene calls are TRBV12-3 or TRBV12-4 and TRBJ1-2; D gene ambiguous. V was pared by 8 bases and J by 3 bases, with 10 bases between. The CDR3 has 12 residues. CDR3 nucleotides: TGTGCCAGCGGTAATTGGGACTATGGCTACACCTTC. It codes for CASGNWDYGYTF.

This sequence joins TRBV5-1 and TRBJ2-4; weak D call: TRBD2 (5 bases). V was shortened by 5 bases and J by 3 bases, with 18 bases between the two germline ends. The CDR3 extends over 16 amino acids. Per germline, CDR1 SGHRS and CDR2 YFSETQ. The CDR3 nucleotides are TGCGCCAGCAGACTAGGCCCCGGGGATGACAAAAACATTCAGTACTTC. This sequence encodes CASRLGPGDDKNIQYF.

The chain carries TRBV12-3 or TRBV12-4 and TRBJ1-6; the D is unclear. The germline V and J ends were trimmed by 6 bases and 0 bases, with 9 bases remaining between them. This CDR3 is 15 amino acids long. CDR3 coding DNA: TGTGCCAGCAGAAGACGAGGCTCCTATAATTCACCCCTCCACTTT. This sequence encodes CASRRRGSYNSPLHF.

This clonotype turned up a few times. The chain couples TRBV5-1 to TRBJ2-1, with unresolved D. Trimming took 4 bases from V and 6 from J, leaving 11 bases between them. Germline lookup yields CDR1 SGHRS and CDR2 YFSETQ. The CDR3 is made up of 13 amino acids. The CDR3 sequence is CASSPLQRNEQFF. In DNA, the CDR3 is TGCGCCAGCAGCCCTCTACAGCGCAATGAGCAGTTCTTC.

The chain links TRBV24-1 to TRBJ2-1; 10 bases map to TRBD1. Germline values: CDR1 KGHDR, CDR2 SFDVKD. After removal of 4 bases from V and 3 bases from J, the junction contained 2 bases not matched to a gene. The CDR3 is 15 amino acids. Here the CDR3 DNA reads TGTGCCACCAGTGAGGGACAGGGGAACTACAATGAGCAGTTCTTC. Its protein is CATSEGQGNYNEQFF.

Notes on this clonotype: At one end, the junction sequence differs from germline, possibly due to a read error. This chain's CDR3 is CANSDGPLYEKLFF. The CDR3 DNA is TGCGCCAACAGCGACGGACCTCTATACGAAAAACTGTTTTTT. The rearrangement uses TRBV5-1 and TRBJ1-4; D not certain. Germline assignment: CDR1 SGHRS and CDR2 YFSETQ. The CDR3 spans 14 residues.

The rearrangement joins TRBV10-3 to TRBJ2-4; 8 positions match TRBD2. Looked up from germline, CDR1 is ENHRY and CDR2 is SYGVKD. The CDR3 spans 17 residues. V lost 0 bases to trimming and J lost 4 bases; unmatched junction nucleotides: 8. The CDR3 sequence is CAISESGLAGKKNIQYF. CDR3 bases: TGTGCCATCAGTGAGTCCGGGTTAGCGGGAAAGAAAAACATTCAGTACTTC.

The chain recombines TRBV11-2 with TRBJ2-3; D is undetermined. The CDR3 runs to 14 residues. Germline V gives CDR1 SGHAT, CDR2 FQNNGV. CDR3 region: CNSKPELGTDTQYF. DNA of the CDR3: TGTAACAGCAAACCGGAACTGGGCACAGATACGCAGTATTTT.

This clonotype was found many times. The chain recombines TRBV30 with TRBJ2-7, with TRBD1 matching 7 bases. This CDR3 has 12 residues. The germline V gene has CDR1 GTSNPN and CDR2 SVGIG (reference sequence). Losses at the gene ends were 3 bases for V and 4 bases for J; bases not matched to a gene: 3. The CDR3 protein is CAWRRGLYEQYF. The CDR3 bases are TGTGCCTGGAGGAGGGGGCTTTACGAGCAGTACTTC.

The chain is built from TRBV28 and TRBJ2-7, with unresolved D. CDR1 MDHEN and CDR2 SYDVKM come from the germline V gene. This CDR3 has 12 residues. The V end was cut by 10 bases, the J end by 8 bases, with 18 bases between. The chain's CDR3 is CAINDNTRKQYF. CDR3 coding DNA: TGTGCCATCAACGACAACACAAGGAAGCAGTACTTC.

About this clonotype: Likely a read error: the CDR3 ends without its conserved phenylalanine or tryptophan. The J gene is TRBJ2-7, the V gene TRBV11-2; D is perhaps TRBD1 (6 bases). From germline, CDR1 is SGHAT and CDR2 FQNNGV. V was clipped by 0 bases and J by 4 bases, with 22 bases between them. The CDR3 consists of 18 residues. CDR3 sequence: CASSLDTPDRRTAYEQYC. In DNA form, the CDR3 reads TGTGCCAGCAGCTTAGATACCCCGGACAGACGAACGGCATACGAGCAGTACTGC.

This clonotype was picked up a small number of times. A read error is possible here, since a much larger clone lies one base away. The V call is TRBV12-3 or TRBV12-4, the J call TRBJ1-1, with D maybe TRBD1 (6 bases). The CDR3 loop spans 15 amino acids. The CDR3 protein is CVSSPFGQMNTEAFF. The CDR3 DNA sequence: TGTGTCAGCAGTCCGTTCGGACAGATGAACACTGAAGCTTTCTTT.

As concerns this clonotype: This may stem from a read error, because a much larger clone lies one nucleotide away. The rearrangement joins TRBV10-3 to TRBJ2-3; 7 bases fit TRBD1. There are 14 residues in the CDR3. Per the germline V gene, CDR1 is ENHRY and CDR2 is SYGVKD. The CDR3 sequence: CVIRQGTSTDTQYF. In DNA, the CDR3 is TGTGTCATCCGACAGGGCACAAGCACAGATACGCAGTATTTT.

The rearrangement uses TRBV7-9 and TRBJ1-1, with D possibly matching TRBD1 (6 bases). CDR3 length: 13 residues. Trimming removed 2 bases from V and 8 bases from J, with 12 bases in between. The germline V gene has CDR1 SEHNR and CDR2 FQNEAQ (reference sequence). This CDR3 is CASSLNRDGEAFF. CDR3 DNA sequence: TGTGCCAGCAGCTTAAACAGGGACGGCGAAGCTTTCTTT.

The chain recombines TRBV5-1 with TRBJ2-1; TRBD2 matches at 11 bases. The V gene's germline CDR1 is SGHRS and CDR2 YFSETQ. Trimming at V came to 0 bases and at J to 4 bases, leaving 9 bases not matched to a gene. CDR3 length: 18 amino acids. The CDR3 sequence: CASSLGLAGCREYNEQFF. The CDR3 DNA reads TGCGCCAGCAGCTTGGGACTAGCGGGATGCCGTGAGTACAATGAGCAGTTCTTC.

As regards this clonotype: Likely a read error: the CDR3 ends without its conserved phenylalanine or tryptophan. The genes are TRBV28 and TRBJ1-2; D perhaps matches TRBD1 (6 bases). Trimming took off 7 bases at V and 4 bases at J, with 22 bases between the two ends. CDR1 and CDR2 (germline): MDHEN, SYDVKM. The CDR3 is 16 residues long. The CDR3: CASNSRRTGGGYGYTL. CDR3 DNA: TGTGCCAGCAACAGTAGACGTACAGGAGGGGGCTATGGCTACACCCTC.

With respect to this clonotype: The junction departs from the called germline gene at one end, perhaps through a read error. The rearrangement joins TRBV7-9 to TRBJ1-5; D may be TRBD1 (5 bases). The length of the CDR3 is 13 residues. Germline lookup yields CDR1 SEHNR and CDR2 FQNEAQ (reference sequence). CDR3 sequence reads: CAGSLETDQPQHF. The CDR3 DNA reads TGTGCCGGCAGCTTAGAGACAGATCAGCCCCAGCATTTT.

Note on this clonotype: A read error may explain this, as a much larger clone is one base away. The genes are TRBV10-2 and TRBJ2-1; D assignment may be TRBD1 or TRBD2 (5 bases each). CDR3 size: 11 residues. Germline V gives CDR1 WSHSY, CDR2 SAAADI. CDR3 bases: TGCGCCACCGGGACCTACAATAAGCAGTTCTTC. This gives the protein CATGTYNKQFF.